These T cell receptor beta chains were read from a single sample in a study of T cells in Graves' hyperthyroidism and ophthalmopathy. TCRdb used MiXCR to reprocess the multiplex PCR reads, holding one entry per CDR3 protein. The sample lists approximately 350,000 distinct CDR3 sequences, about 16% seen once, with approximately 20% in the top ten. Sequencing input: blood. The receptors shown here come from an older woman with Graves' ophthalmopathy. The CDR3 runs from the conserved cysteine through the conserved F or W. The order of the fields is clone size, V gene, J gene, D gene, CDR3 protein, CDR3 DNA. A D gene is named only where the DNA matches it firmly. A row's size may be missing; if present it is once, few, many or a size class.

many,TRBV30,TRBJ1-2,NA,CAWSVPSPTLGYTF,TGTGCCTGGAGTGTACCTTCCCCGACATTGGGCTACACCTTC
many,TRBV20-1,TRBJ1-2,TRBD1,CSATRDRPLYGYTF,TGCAGTGCCACCCGGGACAGACCCCTCTATGGCTACACCTTC
many,TRBV3-1,TRBJ1-1,NA,CASSPDTLNTEAFF,TGTGCCAGCAGCCCAGACACTCTGAACACTGAAGCTTTCTTT
many,TRBV12-3/TRBV12-4,TRBJ2-3,NA,CASSLDTPWLYF,TGTGCCAGCAGCTTGGACACGCCGTGGTTGTATTTT
many,TRBV19,TRBJ2-7,TRBD2,CASSVTSDNSYEQYF,TGTGCCAGTAGCGTCACTAGCGACAACTCCTACGAGCAGTACTTC
many,TRBV5-1,TRBJ2-7,TRBD2,CASSIAGTSGANSYEQYF,TGCGCCAGCAGCATAGCCGGGACTAGCGGGGCCAACTCCTACGAGCAGTACTTC
many,TRBV18,TRBJ2-6,NA,CASSPPPSGANVLTF,TGTGCCAGCTCACCACCGCCCTCTGGGGCCAACGTCCTGACTTTC
NA,TRBV19,TRBJ2-2,TRBD2,CAGGDGYTGELFF,TGTGCCGGGGGGGACGGGTACACCGGGGAGCTGTTTTTT
many,TRBV12-5,TRBJ2-2,TRBD1,CASTPGTGVIGELFF,TGTGCTAGCACCCCCGGGACAGGGGTTATCGGGGAGCTGTTTTTT
NA,TRBV4-2,TRBJ2-2,TRBD2,CAVRGGPNTGELFF,TGTGCCGTCCGGGGGGGTCCGAACACCGGGGAGCTGTTTTTT
few,TRBV20-1,TRBJ1-5,NA,CSASYPGGTDQPQHF,TGCAGTGCTAGCTACCCGGGGGGAACGGATCAGCCCCAGCATTTT
many,TRBV30,TRBJ2-2,TRBD2,CAWSARLLAGGGTGELFF,TGTGCCTGGAGCGCTCGTCTACTAGCGGGAGGCGGAACCGGGGAGCTGTTTTTT